This TCR beta chain was retrieved from a study of response to subunit inactivated influenza vaccine (dated by TCRdb to the late 2010s). As for the study more broadly: The study used deep quantitative T cell receptor repertoire profiling to track responses to a trivalent subunit inactivated influenza vaccine.

The germline V and J ends show losses of 5 bases and 0 bases respectively, and no gene match explains 3 bases of the junction. Its CDR3 holds 16 amino acids, cysteine through phenylalanine. The only DNA kept is the CDR3, 48 bases in frame from the first base. CDR1 and CDR2 are drawn from the germline V gene: MDHEN, SYDVKM. The method behind the library was RT-PCR. Sequenced on an Illumina HiSeq 2500. Clones were called with MiXCR by TCRdb after fastp trimmed the public reads at Q25, and only in-frame beta chains were retained. Each CDR3 protein appears once, grouped with its most common genes and DNA. A total of roughly 700,000 distinct CDR3 sequences appear in this sample, approximately 14% of them only once. The ten largest clones represent around 10% of the sample. Results the study describes overall, beyond this receptor: According to the authors, only a limited number of new T cells may be recruited by each seasonal influenza vaccination.

This clonotype was recorded at least ten times. Its antigen is still unknown. One base away there is no much larger clone; base qualities are not given. Recombination linked TRBV28 to TRBJ2-3, and TRBD2 aligns with 12 junction nucleotides. Sequencing used PBMCs from blood, obtained 11 to 12 days after vaccination. This receptor was obtained from a man in his fifties who received an inactivated influenza vaccine. Donor details come from another sample of the same person, matched by shared clones. This receptor has the CDR3 CASSGLAGFSTDTQYF. The nucleotide sequence is TGTGCCAGCAGTGGACTAGCGGGGTTTAGCACAGATACGCAGTATTTT.